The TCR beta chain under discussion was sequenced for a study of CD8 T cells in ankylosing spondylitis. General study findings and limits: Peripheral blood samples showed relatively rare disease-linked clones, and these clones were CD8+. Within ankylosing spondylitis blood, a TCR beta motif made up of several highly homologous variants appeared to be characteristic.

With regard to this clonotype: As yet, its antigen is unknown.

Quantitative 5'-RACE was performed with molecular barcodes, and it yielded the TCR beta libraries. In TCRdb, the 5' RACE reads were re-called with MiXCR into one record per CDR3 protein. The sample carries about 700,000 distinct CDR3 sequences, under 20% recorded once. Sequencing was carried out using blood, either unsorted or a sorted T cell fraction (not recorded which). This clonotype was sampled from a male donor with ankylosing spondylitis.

CDR3 bases: TGTGCCAGCAGTCAGACTAGCGGGAGGGTCTACAATGAGCAGTTCTTC. Encoded protein: CASSQTSGRVYNEQFF. V gene TRBV12-3 or TRBV12-4 combines with J gene TRBJ2-1, with 14 bases aligning to TRBD2. This CDR3 has 16 amino acids. Trimming cost V 5 bases and J 3 bases; bases outside gene matches: 3.